The rows below give T cell receptor beta chains drawn from one sample of a study of cytomegalovirus exposure and HLA in healthy donors. The data were produced by immunoSEQ multiplex PCR, yet TCRdb's version contains in-frame clones alone and is incomplete. This table holds under 100,000 clones, roughly 70% found once. The sample taken for sequencing was PBMCs. The receptors shown here come from a woman in her forties or fifties in good health and CMV-seropositive. Both conserved end residues are part of each CDR3. D genes are given only for firm matches. Clone size is shown for a subset of rows, as once, few, many or a class of expanded clone.

j_call d_call v_call clone_size cdr3_aa cdr3_nt
TRBJ2-1 . TRBV28 few CASSFELPYNEQFF TGTGCCAGCAGTTTTGAACTACCTTACAATGAGCAGTTCTTC
TRBJ2-2 TRBD2 TRBV11-2 . CASSLVGGRANTGELFF TGTGCCAGCAGCTTAGTGGGCGGGAGGGCCAATACCGGGGAGCTGTTTTTT
TRBJ2-3 . TRBV2 . CASQEALQSGTDTQYF TGTGCCAGCCAGGAGGCCCTACAGTCCGGCACAGATACGCAGTATTTT
TRBJ2-2 TRBD2 TRBV9 . CASSVELASPGELFF TGTGCCAGCAGCGTAGAACTAGCGAGTCCCGGGGAGCTGTTTTTT
TRBJ2-3 TRBD2 TRBV19 . CASSQTSGRPTDTQYF TGTGCCAGTAGTCAGACTAGCGGGCGACCCACAGATACGCAGTATTTT